A single sample gave rise to the 8 T cell receptor beta chains below, sequenced in a study of long-term antiretroviral therapy in people with HIV (dated by TCRdb to the early 2020s). Sequencing of the TRB variable region was done with the immunoSEQ hsTCRB v3.0 assay at survey level resolution. In its TCRdb copy, this immuneACCESS table keeps in-frame sequences only and misses some clones. Where compared with another copy, unresolved V genes explain less than half of these, and the others have no known cause. This sample lists about 12,000 clones; about 88% were detected once. Around 21% of the sample belongs to the ten largest clones. Sequencing used unsorted PBMCs, obtained 2.1 years after starting antiretroviral therapy. The receptors here all came from a woman in her 40s with HIV.

The chain joins TRBV10-3 to TRBJ2-2; TRBD1 is a possible D gene (7 bases). Germline V gene sequence: CDR1 ENHRY, CDR2 SYGVKD. This CDR3 region has 18 residues. V was pared by 5 bases and J by 3 bases, with 22 bases between. In DNA form, the CDR3 reads TGTGCCATCAGTAAATCTCGAGGAGGGCAGGGGGACACCGGGGAGCTGTTTTTT. Protein: CAISKSRGGQGDTGELFF.

This clone was seen only once. This rearrangement joins TRBV9 to TRBJ1-2; TRBD1 aligns across 8 bases. J gave up 4 bases and V 3 bases, and 17 bases lay outside the gene matches. The CDR3 loop spans 18 amino acids. From germline, CDR1 is SGDLS and CDR2 YYNGEE. The CDR3 loop reads CASSALGTGHQRGYGYTF. DNA for the CDR3: TGTGCCAGCAGCGCCTTGGGGACAGGTCACCAACGGGGCTATGGCTACACCTTC.

The V gene is TRBV5-5, the J gene TRBJ1-1, with D possibly being TRBD1 (5 bases). Germline V gene sequence: CDR1 SGHKS, CDR2 YYEKEE (reference sequence). V was trimmed by 2 bases and J by 0 bases, leaving 8 bases between them. This CDR3 has 14 amino acids. The CDR3 is CASSLGTVNTEAFF. The CDR3 nucleotides are TGTGCCAGCAGCTTAGGGACGGTGAACACTGAAGCTTTCTTT.

The rearrangement links TRBV12-5 to TRBJ1-2; TRBD1 agrees at 7 bases. V lost 6 bases, J lost 2 bases, and 6 bases stayed unmatched. CDR1 and CDR2 (germline): LGHNT, FRNRAP. The CDR3 covers 14 residues. In nucleotides, the CDR3 is TGTGCTAGTGGGCCGACGACAGGGAACTATGGCTACACCTTC. As protein: CASGPTTGNYGYTF.

This clone was detected a few times. This chain links TRBV18 with TRBJ2-1; 8 bases fit TRBD1. The length of the CDR3 is 14 residues. Germline CDR1 KGHSH, CDR2 LQKENI. V lost 8 bases and J lost 3; bases outside the gene matches: 6. This CDR3 reads CASKLGTGYNEQFF. The CDR3 DNA is TGTGCCAGCAAACTCGGGACAGGCTACAATGAGCAGTTCTTC.

Only a few counts were recorded for this clone. The chain joins TRBV6-5 to TRBJ2-1, with 7 nucleotides matching TRBD1. The CDR3 contains 15 residues. V shed 4 bases, J shed 3 bases, and the junction held 6 bases outside the gene matches. In germline, CDR1 is MNHEY, CDR2 SVGAGI. Here the CDR3 DNA reads TGTGCCAGCAGTTTAGACCGGGACAGCTACAATGAGCAGTTCTTC. It specifies CASSLDRDSYNEQFF.

The CDR3 nucleotides are TGTGCCAGCAGCAAAATAGCGGGATTGAACAATGAGCAGTTCTTC. It specifies CASSKIAGLNNEQFF. The V call is TRBV7-2, the J call TRBJ2-1, with 8 nucleotides matching TRBD2. This CDR3 region has 15 residues. V lost 5 bases to trimming and J lost 5 bases; unmatched junction nucleotides: 8. CDR1 is SGHTA, CDR2 FQGNSA, per germline.

The chain combines TRBV6-6 with TRBJ2-1; 11 bases match TRBD2. This CDR3 is built from 16 residues. Germline V gives CDR1 MNHNY, CDR2 SVGAGI (reference sequence). V lost 5 bases and J lost 8; bases outside the gene matches: 11. This CDR3 is CASSTRPSSGGHEQFF. The CDR3 DNA sequence: TGTGCCAGCAGTACCCGACCCTCTAGCGGGGGGCATGAGCAGTTCTTC.